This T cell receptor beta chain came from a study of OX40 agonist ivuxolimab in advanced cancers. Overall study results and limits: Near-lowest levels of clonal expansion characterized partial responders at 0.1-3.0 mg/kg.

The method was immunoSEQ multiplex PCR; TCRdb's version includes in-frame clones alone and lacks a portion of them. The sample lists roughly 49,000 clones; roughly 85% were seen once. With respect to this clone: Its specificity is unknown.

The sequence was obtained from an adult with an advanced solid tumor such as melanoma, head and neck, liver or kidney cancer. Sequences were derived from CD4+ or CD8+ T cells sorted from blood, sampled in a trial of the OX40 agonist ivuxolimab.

DNA for the CDR3: TGTGCCAGCAGCTTCGGGACAGGGGCCACCATGGCTAATGAAAAACTGTTTTTT. Translating gives CASSFGTGATMANEKLFF. The chain is built from TRBV13 and TRBJ1-4, with TRBD1 identical over 10 bases. CDR1 and CDR2 (germline): PRHDT, FYEKMQ (reference sequence). The CDR3 runs to 18 residues. Trimming at V came to 3 bases and at J to 3 bases, leaving 10 bases not matched to a gene.